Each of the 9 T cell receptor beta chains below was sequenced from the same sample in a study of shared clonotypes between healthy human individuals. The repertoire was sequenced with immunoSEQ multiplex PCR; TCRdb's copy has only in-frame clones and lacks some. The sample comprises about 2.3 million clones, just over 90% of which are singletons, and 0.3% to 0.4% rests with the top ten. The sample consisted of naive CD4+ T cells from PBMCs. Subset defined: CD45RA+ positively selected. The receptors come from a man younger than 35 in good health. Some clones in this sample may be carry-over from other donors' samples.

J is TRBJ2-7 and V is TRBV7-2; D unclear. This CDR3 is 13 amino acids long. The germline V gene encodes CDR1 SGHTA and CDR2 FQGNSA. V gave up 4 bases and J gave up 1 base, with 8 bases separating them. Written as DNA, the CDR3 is TGTGCCAGCAGCTCGACACCTTCCTACGAGCAGTACTTC. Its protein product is CASSSTPSYEQYF. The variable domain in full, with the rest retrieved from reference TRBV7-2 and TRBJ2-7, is GAGVSQSPSNKVTEKGKDVELRCDPISGHTALYWYRQSLGQGLEFLIYFQGNSAPDKSGLPSDRFSAERTGGSVSTLTIQRTQQEDSAVYLCASSSTPSYEQYFGPGTRLTVT.

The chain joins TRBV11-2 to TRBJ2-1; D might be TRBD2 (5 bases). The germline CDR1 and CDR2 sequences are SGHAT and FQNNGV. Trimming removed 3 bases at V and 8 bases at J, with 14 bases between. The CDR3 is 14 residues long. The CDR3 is CASSLGPHGDEQFF. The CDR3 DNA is TGTGCCAGCAGCTTGGGTCCACACGGGGATGAGCAGTTCTTC.

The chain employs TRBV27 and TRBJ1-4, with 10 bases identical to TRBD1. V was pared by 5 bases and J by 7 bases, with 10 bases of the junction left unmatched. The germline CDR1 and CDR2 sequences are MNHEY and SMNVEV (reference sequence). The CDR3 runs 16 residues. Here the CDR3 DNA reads TGTGCCAGCAGTCCCCCTCTGGGACAGGGGCGTGAAAAACTGTTTTTT. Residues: CASSPPLGQGREKLFF.

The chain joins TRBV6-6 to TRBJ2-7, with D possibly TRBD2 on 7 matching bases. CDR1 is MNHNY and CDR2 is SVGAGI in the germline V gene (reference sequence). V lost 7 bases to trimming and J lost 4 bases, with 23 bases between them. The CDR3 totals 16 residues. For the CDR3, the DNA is TGTGCCAGCACCACAGAAGGGCGGGGGCGGAGGTACGAGCAGTACTTC. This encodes CASTTEGRGRRYEQYF.

The CDR3 is CASSRLGGEQFF. For the CDR3, the DNA is TGTGCCAGCTCACGGTTGGGTGGTGAGCAGTTCTTC. The rearrangement links TRBV18 to TRBJ2-1; D unclear. CDR3 length: 12 amino acids. Per the germline V gene, CDR1 is KGHSH and CDR2 is LQKENI. The V end lost 4 bases, the J end lost 9 bases, and 10 bases lay between the germline ends.

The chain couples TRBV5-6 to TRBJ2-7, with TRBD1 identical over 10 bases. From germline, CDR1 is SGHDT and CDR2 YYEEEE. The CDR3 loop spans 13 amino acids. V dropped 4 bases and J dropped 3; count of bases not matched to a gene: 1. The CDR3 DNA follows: TGTGCCAGCAGCCGGGACAGGGGCTACGAGCAGTACTTC. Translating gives CASSRDRGYEQYF.

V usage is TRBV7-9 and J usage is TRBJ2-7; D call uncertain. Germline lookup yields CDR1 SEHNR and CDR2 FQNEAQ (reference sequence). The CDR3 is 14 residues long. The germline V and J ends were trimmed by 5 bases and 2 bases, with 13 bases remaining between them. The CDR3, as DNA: TGTGCCAGCAGCCACCGTAGAACCCCCTACGAGCAGTACTTC. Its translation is CASSHRRTPYEQYF.

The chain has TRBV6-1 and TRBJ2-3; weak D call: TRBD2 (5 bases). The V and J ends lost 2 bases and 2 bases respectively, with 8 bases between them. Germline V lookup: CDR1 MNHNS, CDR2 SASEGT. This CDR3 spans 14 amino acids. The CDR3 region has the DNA TGTGCCAGCAGTGAAATACGGGACACAGATACGCAGTATTTT. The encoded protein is CASSEIRDTDTQYF.

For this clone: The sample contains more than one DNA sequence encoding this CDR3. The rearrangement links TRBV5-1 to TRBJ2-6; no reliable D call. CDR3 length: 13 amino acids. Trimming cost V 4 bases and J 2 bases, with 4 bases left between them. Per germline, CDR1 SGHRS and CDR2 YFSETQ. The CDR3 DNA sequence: TGCGCCAGCAGCCCGCCTGGGGCCAACGTCCTGACTTTC. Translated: CASSPPGANVLTF.